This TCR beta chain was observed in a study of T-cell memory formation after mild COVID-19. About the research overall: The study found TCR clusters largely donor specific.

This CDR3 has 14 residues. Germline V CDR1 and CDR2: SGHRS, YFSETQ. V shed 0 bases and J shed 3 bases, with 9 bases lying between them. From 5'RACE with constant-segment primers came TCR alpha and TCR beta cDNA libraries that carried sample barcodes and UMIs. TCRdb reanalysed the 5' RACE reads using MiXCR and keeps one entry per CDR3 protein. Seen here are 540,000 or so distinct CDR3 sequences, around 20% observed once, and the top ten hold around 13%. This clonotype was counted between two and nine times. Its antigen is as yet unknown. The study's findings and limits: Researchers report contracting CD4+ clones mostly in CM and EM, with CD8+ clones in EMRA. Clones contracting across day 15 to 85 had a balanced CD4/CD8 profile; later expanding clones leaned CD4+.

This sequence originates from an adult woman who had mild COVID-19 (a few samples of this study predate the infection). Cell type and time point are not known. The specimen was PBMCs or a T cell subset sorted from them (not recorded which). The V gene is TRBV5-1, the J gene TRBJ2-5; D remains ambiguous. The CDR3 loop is CASSLVGRKETQYF. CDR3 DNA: TGCGCCAGCAGCTTGGTCGGCAGGAAAGAGACCCAGTACTTC.